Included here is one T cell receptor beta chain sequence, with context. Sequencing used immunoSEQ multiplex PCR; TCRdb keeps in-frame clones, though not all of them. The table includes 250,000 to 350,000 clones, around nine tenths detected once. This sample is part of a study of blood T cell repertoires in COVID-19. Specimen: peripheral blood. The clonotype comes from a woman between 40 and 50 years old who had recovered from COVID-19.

CDR3 in DNA: TGCGCCAGCAGCTTGACGGTTGCGGGAGGGCCGGGGGAGCAGTTCTTC. Translation gives CASSLTVAGGPGEQFF. The chain joins TRBV5-1 to TRBJ2-1; the match to TRBD2 covers 9 bases. The germline CDR1 and CDR2 sequences are SGHRS and YFSETQ. This CDR3 region has 16 residues. V dropped 1 base and J dropped 10; count of bases not matched to a gene: 12.